The 30 T cell receptor beta chains below come from one sample, sequenced in a study of CD8+ T cells in alopecia areata. It was cDNA, reverse transcribed from extracted RNA, that served as the sequencing template. Some clones are missing from TCRdb's copy, which holds only in-frame ones; the method was immunoSEQ multiplex PCR. The sample includes 110,000 to 150,000 clones, about 51% seen only once; the top ten take about 1%. Source: CD4+ T cells sorted from blood, taken at week 0. All receptors come from a human donor with alopecia areata.

The chain uses TRBV30 and TRBJ1-1; the D is unclear. The CDR3 consists of 13 residues. V was trimmed by 0 bases and J by 0 bases, leaving 5 bases between them. Per the germline V gene, CDR1 is GTSNPN and CDR2 is SVGIG (reference sequence). CDR3 region: CAWSVRMNTEAFF. The CDR3 DNA sequence: TGTGCCTGGAGTGTGAGGATGAACACTGAAGCTTTCTTT.

This sequence joins TRBV4-1 and TRBJ2-4; TRBD2 might be the D (5 bases). V dropped 4 bases and J dropped 6 bases, with 28 bases sitting between them. This CDR3 contains 19 residues. The germline V gene has CDR1 MGHRA and CDR2 YSYEKL. The CDR3 DNA sequence: TGCGCCAGCAGCCTCCAAAGGCTAGCTGAAATCAAAGGTGGAAACATTCAGTACTTC. It encodes CASSLQRLAEIKGGNIQYF.

This chain links TRBV30 with TRBJ2-4; D possibly corresponds to TRBD1 (6 bases). The length of the CDR3 is 16 residues. V lost 2 bases to trimming and J lost 2 bases, with 16 bases between them. CDR1 and CDR2 from the germline V gene are GTSNPN and SVGIG (reference sequence). CDR3 DNA: TGTGCCTGGAGTCGTGGGCAGGGGCTGACCAAAAACATTCAGTACTTC. Translating gives CAWSRGQGLTKNIQYF.

This clone was counted between two and nine times. J is TRBJ2-5 and V is TRBV29-1; D assignment may be TRBD1 or TRBD2 (5 bases each). Trimming stripped 7 bases from V and 1 base from J, with 16 bases between. From germline, CDR1 is SQVTM and CDR2 ANQGSEA. The CDR3 consists of 14 residues. The CDR3 bases are TGCAGCGCGGGGACGTGGACCTCCCAAGAGACCCAGTACTTC. The encoded protein is CSAGTWTSQETQYF.

In this sample, this clone turned up a few times. The chain combines TRBV21-1 with TRBJ2-7; the D segment call TRBD2 is taken from the table without a DNA check. TRBV21-1 is recorded as a pseudogene. The CDR3 length is 16 residues. CDR3: CASSKLYLAESYEQYF. DNA of the CDR3: TGTGCCAGCAGCAAATTATATCTAGCGGAGAGCTACGAGCAGTACTTC.

V gene TRBV5-1 combines with J gene TRBJ1-1, with a weak D call TRBD1 (5 bases). Looked up from germline, CDR1 is SGHRS and CDR2 is YFSETQ. V shed 4 bases and J shed 5 bases, with 21 bases lying between them. This CDR3 contains 16 residues. The CDR3 is CASSRGGRSGETEAFF. In nucleotides, the CDR3 is TGCGCCAGCAGCAGGGGAGGTAGAAGCGGGGAGACTGAAGCTTTCTTT.

This clone was counted between two and nine times. The rearrangement links TRBV29-1 to TRBJ2-1, with TRBD2 identical over 8 bases. This CDR3 comprises 14 residues. J was trimmed by 7 bases and V by 4 bases; bases with no gene match: 9. The germline gives CDR1 SQVTM, CDR2 ANQGSEA. The CDR3 is CSVVSGALGNEQFF. The DNA of the CDR3 is TGCAGCGTTGTTAGCGGGGCTTTAGGGAATGAGCAGTTCTTC.

This clone has at least ten counts. This chain uses TRBV18 with TRBJ2-5, with D possibly being TRBD1 or TRBD2 (5 bases each). From germline, CDR1 is KGHSH and CDR2 LQKENI. The CDR3 totals 15 residues. With 2 bases removed from V and 1 base from J, the gap between germline ends came to 11 bases. CDR3 coding DNA: TGTGCCAGCTCACCAGGGGACGGGATCCAAGAGACCCAGTACTTC. It encodes CASSPGDGIQETQYF.

The chain employs TRBV30 and TRBJ2-1, with a tentative D call TRBD2 (5 bases). CDR1 is GTSNPN and CDR2 is SVGIG in the germline V gene (reference sequence). V dropped 2 bases and J dropped 16 bases, with 15 bases sitting between them. There are 11 residues in the CDR3. CDR3 amino acids: CAWSIQRSLFF. The CDR3 DNA is TGTGCCTGGAGTATACAGCGGTCCCTCTTCTTC.

The V gene is TRBV5-1, the J gene TRBJ2-6; D remains unclear. CDR1 is SGHRS, CDR2 YFSETQ, per germline. With 0 bases removed from V and 1 base from J, the gap between germline ends came to 2 bases. This CDR3 is 14 amino acids long. Here the CDR3 DNA reads TGCGCCAGCAGCTTGGAGTCTGGGGCCAACGTCCTGACTTTC. Translating gives CASSLESGANVLTF.

The chain joins TRBV28 to TRBJ1-1; D unresolved. Germline assignment: CDR1 MDHEN and CDR2 SYDVKM. CDR3 length: 16 residues. Trimming took 7 bases from V and 3 from J, leaving 21 bases between them. The CDR3 sequence is CASTGGSGELDTEAFF. The CDR3 DNA follows: TGTGCCAGCACCGGTGGGTCCGGCGAATTGGACACTGAAGCTTTCTTT.

V is TRBV4-2 and J is TRBJ2-7, with D hard to call. Germline V CDR1 and CDR2: LGHNA, YNFKEQ. Trimming removed 0 bases from V and 4 bases from J, with 19 bases in between. The CDR3 covers 17 residues. CDR3 amino acids: CASSQDLRFTIGYEQYF. CDR3 nucleotide sequence: TGTGCCAGCAGCCAAGATTTGAGGTTTACGATAGGGTACGAGCAGTACTTC.

The chain couples TRBV29-1 to TRBJ2-3; D is uncertain. Trimming stripped 6 bases from V and 0 bases from J, with 4 bases between. CDR1 and CDR2 (germline): SQVTM, ANQGSEA. This CDR3 contains 11 residues. DNA for the CDR3: TGCAGCGTCTCAAGCACAGATACGCAGTATTTT. Its protein product is CSVSSTDTQYF.

This clone was seen more than once but under ten times. This chain joins TRBV29-1 and TRBJ2-4, with TRBD1 matching over 9 bases. Germline-derived CDR1 and CDR2 are SQVTM and ANQGSEA. The CDR3 sequence is 15 residues long. J gave up 0 bases and V 4 bases, and 4 bases lay outside the gene matches. The CDR3 is CSVVRQGGAKNIQYF. The CDR3 DNA is TGCAGCGTTGTGAGACAGGGGGGAGCCAAAAACATTCAGTACTTC.

The chain links TRBV7-6 to TRBJ2-3; D may correspond to TRBD1 or TRBD2 (5 bases each). The germline V gene encodes CDR1 SGHVS and CDR2 FNYEAQ. Deletions cut 5 bases from V and 0 bases from J, with 12 bases between. CDR3 size: 15 residues. The CDR3 DNA follows: TGTGCCAGCAGCCTTAGGGGAGTGAGCACAGATACGCAGTATTTT. Translating gives CASSLRGVSTDTQYF.

This clone has only a few counts. The J gene is TRBJ1-2, the V gene TRBV29-1; possible D gene TRBD1, 5 bases. V was clipped by 4 bases and J by 6 bases, with 21 bases between them. Germline CDR1 reads SQVTM; CDR2 reads ANQGSEA. The CDR3 length is 15 residues. This chain's CDR3 is CSVVPPGGDQDGYTF. The CDR3 nucleotides are TGCAGCGTTGTCCCCCCCGGGGGGGACCAGGATGGCTACACCTTC. The full variable domain, its missing parts supplied by reference TRBV29-1 and TRBJ1-2, is SAVISQKPSRDICQRGTSLTIQCQVDSQVTMMFWYRQQPGQSLTLIATANQGSEATYESGFVIDKFPISRPNLTFSTLTVSNMSPEDSSIYLCSVVPPGGDQDGYTFGSGTRLTVV.

There are a few counts of this clone. The chain is built from TRBV29-1 and TRBJ2-2; perhaps TRBD1 as D (6 bases). CDR3 length: 14 residues. V lost 7 bases, J lost 3 bases, and 15 bases lay in between. The V gene's germline CDR1 is SQVTM and CDR2 ANQGSEA. The CDR3 DNA is TGCAGCGCCCAGGCCAGGGGAGACACCGGGGAGCTGTTTTTT. Its protein is CSAQARGDTGELFF.

The CDR3 sequence: CASSWGGLLSEQYF. The CDR3 DNA follows: TGCGCCAGCAGCTGGGGGGGACTCCTGAGCGAGCAGTACTTC. The chain recombines TRBV5-1 with TRBJ2-7, with 7 positions matching TRBD2. Germline lookup yields CDR1 SGHRS and CDR2 YFSETQ. Trimming cost V 3 bases and J 6 bases; bases outside gene matches: 9. The CDR3 covers 14 residues. The full variable domain, rest sourced from reference TRBV5-1 and TRBJ2-7, is KAGVTQTPRYLIKTRGQQVTLSCSPISGHRSVSWYQQTPGQGLQFLFEYFSETQRNKGNFPGRFSGRQFSNSRSEMNVSTLELGDSALYLCASSWGGLLSEQYFGPGTRLTVT.

This clone has more than one count but fewer than ten. The chain links TRBV29-1 to TRBJ2-1; TRBD2 might be the D (6 bases). CDR1 and CDR2 from the germline V gene are SQVTM and ANQGSEA. The CDR3 is 11 residues long. V dropped 8 bases and J dropped 6 bases, with 11 bases sitting between them. Written as DNA, the CDR3 is TGCAGCTTCCGACTAGGCAATGAGCAGTTCTTC. Translated: CSFRLGNEQFF.

This chain uses TRBV15 with TRBJ1-3; a possible D gene is TRBD1 (5 bases). CDR3 length: 13 amino acids. Trimming left V 0 bases short and J 9 bases short, with 9 bases between. Looked up from germline, CDR1 is LNHNV and CDR2 is YYDKDF (reference sequence). The CDR3 protein is CATSRDLRGTIYF. CDR3 bases: TGTGCCACCAGCAGAGATCTTAGGGGCACCATATATTTT.

On this clone: A junction end diverges from the germline sequence, so it may reflect a read error. V gene TRBV6-6 combines with J gene TRBJ2-1; D not certain. Per germline, CDR1 MNHNY and CDR2 SVGAGI (reference sequence). This CDR3 is built from 14 residues. Here the CDR3 DNA reads TGTACCAGCACGCAAAGTAGCTCCTACAATGAGCAGTTCTTC. Amino acid sequence: CTSTQSSSYNEQFF.

This chain joins TRBV29-1 and TRBJ2-1, with 7 bases identical to TRBD2. The CDR3 length is 10 residues. Germline CDR1 is SQVTM and CDR2 is ANQGSEA. V was clipped by 7 bases and J by 13 bases; unmatched bases: 7. The CDR3 region has the DNA TGCAGCGCCGGGACTACCCCTCAGTTCTTC. This translates into CSAGTTPQFF.

The chain links TRBV29-1 to TRBJ2-3; 9 nucleotides line up with TRBD2. The germline CDR1 and CDR2 sequences are SQVTM and ANQGSEA. CDR3 size: 14 residues. V was clipped by 7 bases and J by 3 bases; unmatched bases: 8. The DNA of the CDR3 is TGCAGCGCGAGACTAGCGGACGGGACAGATACGCAGTATTTT. Translation gives CSARLADGTDTQYF.

V is TRBV9 and J is TRBJ2-3; D not certain. The CDR3 has 10 amino acids. Trimming pared 8 bases from V and 4 bases from J, leaving 5 bases between. Germline-derived CDR1 and CDR2 are SGDLS and YYNGEE. In DNA form, the CDR3 reads TGTGCCAGGTCGGCAGATACGCAGTATTTT. This codes for CARSADTQYF.

The CDR3 sequence: CASSLVGPGRYTGELFF. Written as DNA, the CDR3 is TGTGCCAGCAGCTTAGTAGGGCCGGGACGGTACACCGGGGAGCTGTTTTTT. The chain recombines TRBV7-2 with TRBJ2-2; the D gene could be TRBD1 or TRBD2 (5 bases each). V shed 1 base and J shed 3 bases, with 15 bases lying between them. CDR1 and CDR2 from the germline V gene are SGHTA and FQGNSA. The CDR3 length is 17 residues.

CDR3 DNA sequence: TGTGCCACCGGATTACCGGGGACAGGGATTTTCAATGAGCAGTTCTTC. Translated, it gives CATGLPGTGIFNEQFF. The V call is TRBV15, the J call TRBJ2-1; 9 bases are shared with TRBD1. The CDR3 totals 16 residues. Per germline, CDR1 LNHNV and CDR2 YYDKDF (reference sequence). V was pared by 8 bases and J by 6 bases, with 14 bases of the junction left unmatched.

The V call is TRBV5-4, the J call TRBJ1-1; D call uncertain. Trimming removed 5 bases from V and 1 base from J, with 12 bases in between. Germline V gives CDR1 SGHNT, CDR2 YYREEE (reference sequence). This CDR3 is built from 14 residues. The CDR3 region is CASSRTPGNTEAFF. As DNA, the CDR3 is TGTGCCAGCAGTCGGACCCCGGGGAACACTGAAGCTTTCTTT.

The V gene is TRBV29-1, the J gene TRBJ2-5; a possible D gene is TRBD1 (6 bases). V was shortened by 1 base and J by 4 bases, with 16 bases between the two germline ends. The germline gives CDR1 SQVTM, CDR2 ANQGSEA. This CDR3 contains 15 residues. CDR3 coding DNA: TGCAGCGTTGAAGTGTGGGGGCGGAGCGCAGAGACCCAGTACTTC. Its protein is CSVEVWGRSAETQYF.

The J gene is TRBJ2-7, the V gene TRBV10-3; TRBD2 might be the D (6 bases). Deletions cut 1 base from V and 0 bases from J, with 7 bases between. CDR1 ENHRY and CDR2 SYGVKD come from the germline V gene. This CDR3 is built from 14 residues. The CDR3 region is CAISELRDSYEQYF. The CDR3 nucleotides read TGTGCCATCAGTGAGTTGCGGGACTCCTACGAGCAGTACTTC.

The gene calls are TRBV11-2 and TRBJ2-3; D gene unclear. This CDR3 has 13 amino acids. Germline CDR1 and CDR2: SGHAT and FQNNGV. Trimming took off 1 base at V and 4 bases at J, with 6 bases between the two ends. CDR3 region: CASSLARPDTQYF. In nucleotides, the CDR3 is TGTGCCAGCAGCTTAGCCAGGCCAGATACGCAGTATTTT.